These 15 T cell receptor beta chains were all obtained from the same sample, sequenced in a study of PD-1 blockade in classical Hodgkin lymphoma (dated by TCRdb to between 2020 and 2021). The library was built by means of the immunoSEQ multiplex PCR assay. TCRdb retrieved this table from immuneACCESS and kept in-frame rearrangements only. Not all clones are present; in checked studies, unresolved V genes account for under half, and no reason is known for the remainder. The sample includes 45,000 or so clones, with around 80% observed a single time. Around a third of the sample rests with the top ten. The sample's time point label, in plain terms: cycle 4 day 1 (C4D1), after about 6 weeks of nivolumab. Every trial patient had relapsed following autologous stem cell transplantation, and prior brentuximab vedotin exposure was what differed among cohorts A, B and C. Sequenced here: peripheral blood mononuclear cells (PBMCs), sampled before the fourth cycle of nivolumab. The receptors shown here come from a human donor with classical Hodgkin lymphoma.

The rearrangement links TRBV11-3 to TRBJ1-2; a weak D match, TRBD1 (5 bases). The CDR3 has 12 amino acids. V was pared by 4 bases and J by 5 bases, with 8 bases between. Germline V gene lookup returns CDR1 SGHNT and CDR2 YENEEA. This CDR3 reads CASSSTAYGYTF. The CDR3 coding sequence is TGTGCCAGCAGCTCGACAGCGTATGGCTACACCTTC. The entire variable domain, with the rest obtained from reference TRBV11-3 and TRBJ1-2, is as follows: EAGVVQSPRYKIIEKKQPVAFWCNPISGHNTLYWYLQNLGQGPELLIRYENEEAVDDSQLPKDRFSAERLKGVDSTLKIQPAELGDSAVYLCASSSTAYGYTFGSGTRLTVV.

The chain links TRBV9 to TRBJ1-4; unclear D gene. Per germline, CDR1 SGDLS and CDR2 YYNGEE. V gave up 2 bases and J gave up 0 bases, with 5 bases separating them. This CDR3 comprises 14 residues. This CDR3 is CASSVTATNEKLFF. CDR3 sequence (DNA): TGTGCCAGCAGCGTTACTGCAACTAATGAAAAACTGTTTTTT.

The genes are TRBV7-9 and TRBJ2-7, with D perhaps TRBD2 (7 bases). Trimming pared 5 bases from V and 5 bases from J, leaving 16 bases between. Looked up from germline, CDR1 is SEHNR and CDR2 is FQNEAQ (reference sequence). This CDR3 spans 14 amino acids. The CDR3 region is CASSPPDGGHEQYF. The CDR3 DNA follows: TGTGCCAGCAGCCCTCCGGACGGGGGGCACGAGCAGTACTTC.

The V and J genes are TRBV5-5 and TRBJ1-4; weak D call: TRBD1 (6 bases). Per the germline V gene, CDR1 is SGHKS and CDR2 is YYEKEE (reference sequence). There are 13 residues in the CDR3. Trimming removed 7 bases from V and 5 bases from J, with 12 bases in between. CDR3 bases: TGTGCCAGCCGCGACAGGATAAATGAAAAACTGTTTTTT. It encodes CASRDRINEKLFF.

The chain couples TRBV29-1 to TRBJ2-3; D may be TRBD2 (7 bases). The CDR3 extends over 14 amino acids. Germline V CDR1 and CDR2: SQVTM, ANQGSEA. Trimming took 7 bases from V and 0 from J, leaving 14 bases between them. CDR3 amino acids: CSASGGRSTDTQYF. The CDR3 nucleotides are TGCAGCGCCTCCGGGGGGCGCAGCACAGATACGCAGTATTTT.

J is TRBJ1-1 and V is TRBV19; D remains ambiguous. Trimming removed 6 bases at V and 6 bases at J, with 11 bases between. Germline V gene sequence: CDR1 LNHDA, CDR2 SQIVND (reference sequence). This CDR3 is built from 12 residues. CDR3 DNA sequence: TGTGCCAGTAGCCATCGGGGTCCTGAAGCTTTCTTT. Translated, it gives CASSHRGPEAFF.

The chain links TRBV28 to TRBJ2-7; D remains unclear. Germline CDR1 MDHEN, CDR2 SYDVKM. The CDR3 spans 12 residues. Trimming stripped 7 bases from V and 6 bases from J, with 13 bases between. CDR3 nucleotides: TGTGCCAGCACCGTCGAAGGGCTCGAGCAGTACTTC. It translates to CASTVEGLEQYF.

J is TRBJ1-2 and V is TRBV6-5, with D perhaps TRBD1 (5 bases). This CDR3 comprises 14 residues. CDR1 is MNHEY and CDR2 is SVGAGI in the germline V gene. With 5 bases removed from V and 5 bases from J, the gap between germline ends came to 15 bases. The CDR3 loop reads CASSENGALYGYTF. CDR3 DNA: TGTGCCAGCAGTGAGAACGGGGCGCTTTATGGCTACACCTTC.

The chain is built from TRBV2 and TRBJ1-2, with TRBD1 identical over 7 bases. CDR1 is SNHLY and CDR2 is FYNNEI in the germline V gene. After removal of 10 bases from V and 3 bases from J, the junction contained 11 bases not matched to a gene. CDR3 length: 14 amino acids. This CDR3 is CATRTGRGDYGYTF. The CDR3 coding sequence is TGTGCCACCCGGACAGGACGAGGCGACTATGGCTACACCTTC.

V and J are TRBV5-1 and TRBJ2-2; 10 bases fit TRBD1. The J segment lost 1 base and the V segment lost 5 bases, leaving 5 bases of the junction unmatched. Germline assignment: CDR1 SGHRS and CDR2 YFSETQ. CDR3 size: 16 residues. The CDR3 reads CASRHGQGVNTGELFF. CDR3 nucleotide sequence: TGCGCCAGCAGACACGGACAGGGGGTGAACACCGGGGAGCTGTTTTTT.

This chain connects TRBV9 to TRBJ2-1, with 7 bases identical to TRBD1. The trim removed 0 bases at V and 9 bases at J, leaving 6 bases unmatched. The CDR3 runs to 14 residues. Germline V gene sequence: CDR1 SGDLS, CDR2 YYNGEE. CDR3 sequence (DNA): TGTGCCAGCAGCGTAGATGGTAGGGGGCTTGAGCAGTTCTTC. Translating gives CASSVDGRGLEQFF.

This clone showed up just a few times. The chain has TRBV6-5 and TRBJ2-3; D is possibly TRBD1 (5 bases). Trimming left V 6 bases short and J 4 bases short, with 14 bases between. The CDR3 length is 14 residues. Germline V gives CDR1 MNHEY, CDR2 SVGAGI. The CDR3 region is CASREPGAADTQYF. In nucleotides, the CDR3 is TGTGCCAGCAGAGAACCTGGGGCGGCAGATACGCAGTATTTT.

This sequence joins TRBV28 and TRBJ2-4; a possible D gene is TRBD1 (5 bases). V was trimmed by 5 bases and J by 0 bases, leaving 14 bases between them. Germline CDR1 and CDR2: MDHEN and SYDVKM. CDR3 length: 16 residues. CDR3 DNA: TGTGCCAGCAGTACCCGACAGTACCTAGCCAAAAACATTCAGTACTTC. This translates into CASSTRQYLAKNIQYF.

The J gene is TRBJ1-4, the V gene TRBV19; 7 bases agree with TRBD1. The germline V gene has CDR1 LNHDA and CDR2 SQIVND (reference sequence). The CDR3 is 20 amino acids. With V trimmed by 6 bases and J by 0 bases, 19 bases remained unmatched. The CDR3 nucleotides are TGTGCCAGTAGAGGGGGCCGGGACAGTGGACTTTTTGCAACTAATGAAAAACTGTTTTTT. Its translation is CASRGGRDSGLFATNEKLFF.

The V gene is TRBV28, the J gene TRBJ1-2; D gene ambiguous. The CDR3 has 13 amino acids. Germline assignment: CDR1 MDHEN and CDR2 SYDVKM. V was pared by 6 bases and J by 4 bases, with 12 bases between. In DNA form, the CDR3 reads TGTGCCAGCAGCCCTTTGGTGATCTATGGCTACACCTTC. Translation: CASSPLVIYGYTF.